This TCR beta chain was obtained from a study of cytomegalovirus exposure and HLA in healthy donors. Study-wide results and limits: The authors assumed roughly uniform sequencing depth across donors for presence/absence analyses. Available immune exposure information was restricted to CMV serostatus only. In an earlier analysis, most TCR beta V segments were productive about 87% or about 30% of the time. Overall, approximately 150 TCR beta chains were annotated as cytomegalovirus-associated.

CDR3 length equals 13 residues. Germline V gene sequence: CDR1 MNHNS, CDR2 SASEGT. V was clipped by 5 bases and J by 7 bases, with 9 bases between them. Concerning this clone: The antigen is not known.

The PCR made use of 60 Vbeta and 13 Jbeta primers. TCRdb's copy holds only in-frame clones and misses some; the assay was immunoSEQ multiplex PCR. The sample yields about 210,000 clones, around four fifths seen once. The sequenced sample was PBMCs. The clonotype was recovered from a man aged 40-50 years in good health and CMV-seropositive. V gene TRBV6-1 combines with J gene TRBJ1-6; a possible D gene is TRBD1 (6 bases). DNA for the CDR3: TGTGCCAGCAGTCCCAGGGGAAATTCACCCCTCCACTTT. Residues: CASSPRGNSPLHF.